This T cell receptor (beta chain) was sequenced in a study of T-cell reconstitution after alpha-beta-depleted transplantation in children. This CDR3 has 16 residues. Trimming at V came to 1 base and at J to 4 bases, leaving 10 bases not matched to a gene. Germline CDR1 and CDR2: SGHRS and YFSETQ. Unique molecular identifiers were used in preparing the TCRbeta library. In TCRdb, the PCR reads were re-called with MiXCR into one record per CDR3 protein. Counted here are about 640,000 distinct CDR3 sequences, approximately 15% occurring once; the ten biggest clones make up about 1.1%. The receptor comes from a human donor who donated a stem cell graft to a child with acute myeloid leukemia. Sequenced material: PBMCs from the stem cell graft donor, taken from the stem cell graft. The rearrangement links TRBV5-1 to TRBJ1-2; 7 bases line up with TRBD1. This CDR3 is CASSLKPGDRLYGYTF. The CDR3 DNA reads as TGCGCCAGCAGCTTGAAACCCGGGGACAGACTCTATGGCTACACCTTC.